These 8 T cell receptor beta chains were sequenced from one sample in a study of OX40 agonist ivuxolimab in advanced cancers. TCRdb keeps only in-frame clones here, not all; method: immunoSEQ multiplex PCR. The data show some 59,000 clones, about 80% seen once. The sample was CD4+ or CD8+ T cells sorted from blood, taken in a trial of the OX40 agonist ivuxolimab. Receptors were obtained from an adult with an advanced solid tumor such as melanoma, head and neck, liver or kidney cancer.

J is TRBJ2-2 and V is TRBV5-1; 14 nucleotides line up with TRBD2. The CDR3 has 17 amino acids. CDR1 is SGHRS and CDR2 is YFSETQ in the germline V gene. The ends lost 4 bases at V and 4 bases at J; junction bases unmatched: 6. The CDR3 spells CASSPGLAGAGTGELFF. The DNA for the CDR3 is TGCGCCAGCAGCCCGGGACTAGCGGGAGCGGGCACCGGGGAGCTGTTTTTT.

This rearrangement joins TRBV6-6 to TRBJ1-2; tentatively, D is TRBD1 (5 bases). This CDR3 has 15 amino acids. The V gene lost 6 bases and the J gene lost 4 bases, with 18 bases spanning the gap. The germline gives CDR1 MNHNY, CDR2 SVGAGI (reference sequence). CDR3 amino acids: CASSFPGTGGYGYTF. In DNA, the CDR3 is TGTGCCAGCAGCTTTCCCGGGACGGGAGGCTATGGCTACACCTTC.

The chain links TRBV18 to TRBJ1-6; D uncertain. The CDR3 loop spans 13 amino acids. The V gene lost 4 bases and the J gene lost 8 bases, with 9 bases spanning the gap. Germline V gene lookup returns CDR1 KGHSH and CDR2 LQKENI. CDR3 coding DNA: TGTGCCAGCTCACTAGGGCGCGATTCACCCCTCCACTTT. Translation gives CASSLGRDSPLHF.

This chain joins TRBV30 and TRBJ1-2; no firm D call. Trimming shortened V by 3 bases and J by 0 bases, and 17 bases separated the two germline ends. This CDR3 is 16 amino acids long. CDR1 GTSNPN and CDR2 SVGIG come from the germline V gene (reference sequence). The CDR3, as DNA: TGTGCCTGGAGAGGTAAGGGAGGGTTTTCTAACTATGGCTACACCTTC. This translates into CAWRGKGGFSNYGYTF.

This rearrangement joins TRBV4-3 to TRBJ2-3; D remains unclear. V lost 0 bases and J lost 1, with 14 bases in between. This CDR3 is built from 17 residues. Germline V gene lookup returns CDR1 LGHNA and CDR2 YSLEER. The CDR3 sequence: CASSQDSRSFGTDTQYF. In DNA form, the CDR3 reads TGCGCCAGCAGCCAAGATTCAAGGTCTTTTGGCACAGATACGCAGTATTTT.

The CDR3 nucleotides read TGTGCCAGCAGCTTAGGTGGGGATGAGCAGTTCTTC. This encodes CASSLGGDEQFF. This chain connects TRBV7-2 to TRBJ2-1; D unresolved. Germline V gene sequence: CDR1 SGHTA, CDR2 FQGNSA. V dropped 1 base and J dropped 8 bases, with 6 bases sitting between them. CDR3 size: 12 residues.

This chain links TRBV11-3 with TRBJ1-2, with 9 bases lining up with TRBD1. The CDR3 covers 16 residues. J lost 4 bases, V lost 5 bases, and 11 bases had no gene match. Germline CDR1 reads SGHNT; CDR2 reads YENEEA. The CDR3 sequence is CASSDGRDRDSYGYTF. As DNA, the CDR3 is TGTGCCAGCAGCGATGGCCGGGACAGGGATTCCTATGGCTACACCTTC.

This chain joins TRBV9 and TRBJ2-7, with TRBD1 as a possible D gene (5 bases). This CDR3 is built from 15 residues. V was clipped by 4 bases and J by 0 bases, with 14 bases between them. The germline CDR1 and CDR2 sequences are SGDLS and YYNGEE. DNA of the CDR3: TGTGCCAGCAGCTCAGGGTTACCATCCTCCTACGAGCAGTACTTC. This gives the protein CASSSGLPSSYEQYF.